This section outlines one TCR beta chain sequence together with its context. Its cognate antigen is unknown. The sample originates from a study of identical twins. Study results and caveats: It was out-of-frame TCR alpha sharing in monozygotic twins that models underestimated. Possibly, invariant MAIT and iNKT cells partly confounded zero-insertion analyses.

V shed 4 bases, J shed 2 bases, and the junction held 5 bases outside the gene matches. The CDR3 contains 15 residues. Looked up from germline, CDR1 is SGHAT and CDR2 is FQNNGV. A single record per CDR3 protein comes from TCRdb applying MiXCR to the 5' RACE reads. The sample records about 790,000 distinct CDR3 sequences, about 20% being singletons. These data were likewise used in another study, on T cells expressing NK-cell markers. From that paper: The study found these clonotypes also leading the CD3+CD56-NKG2C+ fraction in a few donors.

The chain links TRBV11-2 to TRBJ2-3; TRBD1 agrees at 8 bases. The sequencing sample was made of PBMCs. The clonotype originates from a woman between 18 and 30 years old in good health. The chain's CDR3 is CASSYTGGSTDTQYF. CDR3 coding DNA: TGTGCCAGCAGCTACACAGGGGGTTCCACAGATACGCAGTATTTT. Filled out from reference TRBV11-2 and TRBJ2-3, the complete variable domain reads EAGVAQSPRYKIIEKRQSVAFWCNPISGHATLYWYQQILGQGPKLLIQFQNNGVVDDSQLPKDRFSAERLKGVDSTLKIQPAKLEDSAVYLCASSYTGGSTDTQYFGPGTRLTVL.